Listed here is a single TCR beta chain. The antigen remains unidentified. This specimen comes from a study of T cell responses to AZD1222 COVID-19 vaccine. The study's findings and limits: White British donors predominated, females outnumbered males, and clonal diversity was possibly underestimated.

Assay: immunoSEQ multiplex PCR; the TCRdb copy retains only in-frame clones and omits some. The sample includes 100,000 or so clones, 85% to 90% of them seen just once. Trimming cost V 3 bases and J 0 bases; bases outside gene matches: 2. The CDR3 is 16 residues long. CDR1 is LNHDA, CDR2 SQIVND, per germline (reference sequence). Doses given second, at about 4 or about 12 weeks, were pooled. The sequence derives from an adult who received the AZD1222 COVID-19 vaccine. The sample here was peripheral blood, taken 28 days after the second AZD1222 dose. The rearrangement links TRBV19 to TRBJ2-3; 11 bases are a match to TRBD2. The CDR3 DNA sequence: TGTGCCAGTAGTATGCTAGCGGGAGGAAGCACAGATACGCAGTATTTT. This codes for CASSMLAGGSTDTQYF.